What follows are 4 T cell receptor beta chains derived from one specimen sequenced in a study of T-cell memory formation after mild COVID-19. Via MiXCR, TCRdb re-called the 5' RACE reads, giving one row per CDR3 protein. The sample lists 350,000 or so distinct CDR3 sequences, around 21% occurring once. The sample taken for sequencing was PBMCs or a T cell subset sorted from them (not recorded which). The source is an adult woman who had mild COVID-19 (a few samples of this study predate the infection). Cell type and time point are not known.

The rearrangement joins TRBV4-1 to TRBJ2-7; 9 bases are a match to TRBD1. The CDR3 sequence is 15 residues long. Germline CDR1 reads MGHRA; CDR2 reads YSYEKL. V was clipped by 3 bases and J by 3 bases; unmatched bases: 6. In DNA, the CDR3 is TGCGCCAGCAGCCACCCCGACAGGGGGGACTACGAGCAGTACTTC. This sequence encodes CASSHPDRGDYEQYF.

This clonotype was seen at least ten times. This chain connects TRBV7-9 to TRBJ1-1; D is undetermined. Germline assignment: CDR1 SEHNR and CDR2 FQNEAQ (reference sequence). The V and J ends lost 3 bases and 6 bases respectively, with 5 bases between them. This CDR3 region has 11 residues. The CDR3 DNA reads TGTGCCAGCAGCTTTGGCTCTGAAGCTTTCTTT. Protein product: CASSFGSEAFF.

The CDR3 region has the DNA TGTGCCAGCAGCTCCCCGGGACAGGGACAAGAGACCCAGTACTTC. It is translated as CASSSPGQGQETQYF. The V call is TRBV7-9, the J call TRBJ2-5, with TRBD1 identical over 9 bases. Germline V gene sequence: CDR1 SEHNR, CDR2 FQNEAQ (reference sequence). The CDR3 covers 15 residues. V trimming: 4 bases; J trimming: 2 bases; junction bases outside the gene matches: 5.

This clonotype has more than one count but fewer than ten. The chain couples TRBV3-1 to TRBJ1-6; possible D gene TRBD1, 5 bases. The CDR3 is 12 residues long. From germline, CDR1 is LGHDT and CDR2 YNNKEL (reference sequence). Trimming shortened V by 3 bases and J by 9 bases, and 6 bases separated the two germline ends. This chain's CDR3 is CASSHGGSPLHF. Here the CDR3 DNA reads TGTGCCAGCAGCCACGGGGGTTCACCCCTCCACTTT. Supplemented by reference TRBV3-1 and TRBJ1-6, the full variable domain reads DTAVSQTPKYLVTQMGNDKSIKCEQNLGHDTMYWYKQDSKKFLKIMFSYNNKELIINETVPNRFSPKSPDKAHLNLHINSLELGDSAVYFCASSHGGSPLHFGNGTRLTVT.